This T cell receptor beta chain comes out of a study of blood T cells in healthy people across ages. A J-beta primer mix and a sample-barcoded 5' primer were used in a second PCR of about 6 to 12 cycles. In TCRdb, the 5' RACE reads were re-called with MiXCR into one record per CDR3 protein. The data contain approximately 1,100,000 distinct CDR3 sequences, more than 40% of them singletons. CDR1 is SQVTM and CDR2 is ANQGSEA in the germline V gene. The CDR3 runs 14 residues. V was pared by 8 bases and J by 0 bases, with 16 bases between. The source is a woman aged 60-70 years in good health. This sequence joins TRBV29-1 and TRBJ1-1; D may be TRBD1 (5 bases). Input material: blood. The CDR3 DNA reads TGCAGCATATCCAGGGTTATCATGAACACTGAAGCTTTCTTT. Its translation: CSISRVIMNTEAFF.